Shown below are 9 T cell receptor beta chains from a single sample sequenced in a study of blood T cell repertoires in COVID-19. Data came from immunoSEQ multiplex PCR; TCRdb stores just in-frame clones and leaves some out. This table holds about 330,000 clones, 89% found once. The sample comprised peripheral blood. The receptor set was obtained from a man between 18 and 29 years old who had recovered from COVID-19.

This chain uses TRBV6-5 with TRBJ1-1; D call uncertain. CDR1 and CDR2 from the germline V gene are MNHEY and SVGAGI. V shed 6 bases and J shed 1 base, with 9 bases lying between them. CDR3 length equals 13 residues. The CDR3 nucleotides read TGTGCCAGCAGCGCATCTAGGAACACTGAAGCTTTCTTT. Protein sequence: CASSASRNTEAFF.

V is TRBV7-8 and J is TRBJ2-3, with TRBD1 matching 10 bases. The V gene end was trimmed by 4 bases and the J gene end by 3 bases; junction bases not matched to a gene: 7. The CDR3 consists of 16 residues. Germline V gene lookup returns CDR1 SGHVS and CDR2 FQNEAQ. The CDR3 protein is CASSSLTGGWTDTQYF. The CDR3 DNA reads as TGTGCCAGCAGCTCATTGACAGGGGGCTGGACAGATACGCAGTATTTT.

The genes are TRBV4-1 and TRBJ2-1; no reliable D call. V lost 2 bases and J lost 3, with 5 bases in between. Germline-derived CDR1 and CDR2 are MGHRA and YSYEKL. This CDR3 has 13 residues. The CDR3 region is CASSQPFYNEQFF. The CDR3 DNA is TGCGCCAGCAGCCAACCCTTCTACAATGAGCAGTTCTTC.

V is TRBV29-1 and J is TRBJ2-1, with a possible D match to TRBD2 (5 bases). Germline V gene sequence: CDR1 SQVTM, CDR2 ANQGSEA. This CDR3 has 14 amino acids. The V end was cut by 3 bases, the J end by 5 bases, with 14 bases between. DNA of the CDR3: TGCAGCGTTGAGAGCCTTCTGAGGGACAATGAGCAGTTCTTC. It encodes CSVESLLRDNEQFF.

This clone was observed once. The CDR3 sequence is CASSYSGGLSGNTIYF. The CDR3 bases are TGTGCCAGCAGTTACTCCGGGGGTCTCTCTGGAAACACCATATATTTT. The chain joins TRBV6-5 to TRBJ1-3, with TRBD1 as a possible D gene (5 bases). Trimming shortened V by 0 bases and J by 0 bases, and 9 bases separated the two germline ends. This CDR3 comprises 16 residues. Looked up from germline, CDR1 is MNHEY and CDR2 is SVGAGI.

The chain has TRBV27 and TRBJ1-1; D not resolved. CDR3 size: 16 residues. Germline CDR1 is MNHEY and CDR2 is SMNVEV (reference sequence). V was pared by 0 bases and J by 3 bases, with 14 bases between. The CDR3 coding sequence is TGTGCCAGCAGTTTATCGGAGTCCCCAATGGACACTGAAGCTTTCTTT. Translated, it gives CASSLSESPMDTEAFF.

This clone has a handful of counts. At the DNA level, this CDR3 is encoded by other sequences in the same sample as well. The rearrangement joins TRBV27 to TRBJ2-7; D uncertain. V was cut by 3 bases and J by 2 bases, with 8 bases left in between. Germline V gene sequence: CDR1 MNHEY, CDR2 SMNVEV (reference sequence). The CDR3 has 13 residues. CDR3 DNA: TGTGCCAGCAGTTTGGGCCGGACCTACGAGCAGTACTTC. Translating it yields CASSLGRTYEQYF.

The chain joins TRBV5-4 to TRBJ2-1; D is unclear. This CDR3 region has 13 residues. V was trimmed by 4 bases and J by 4 bases, leaving 9 bases between them. Germline V lookup: CDR1 SGHNT, CDR2 YYREEE (reference sequence). The CDR3: CASSLTEYNEQFF. The CDR3 DNA sequence: TGTGCCAGCAGCCTGACGGAGTACAATGAGCAGTTCTTC.

Here the CDR3 reads CAISESGGGANVLTF. The DNA of the CDR3 is TGTGCCATCAGTGAGTCAGGGGGTGGGGCCAACGTCCTGACTTTC. This chain uses TRBV10-3 with TRBJ2-6; tentative D call: TRBD1 (6 bases). Trimming pared 0 bases from V and 3 bases from J, leaving 6 bases between. The germline CDR1 and CDR2 sequences are ENHRY and SYGVKD. The CDR3 has 15 amino acids.